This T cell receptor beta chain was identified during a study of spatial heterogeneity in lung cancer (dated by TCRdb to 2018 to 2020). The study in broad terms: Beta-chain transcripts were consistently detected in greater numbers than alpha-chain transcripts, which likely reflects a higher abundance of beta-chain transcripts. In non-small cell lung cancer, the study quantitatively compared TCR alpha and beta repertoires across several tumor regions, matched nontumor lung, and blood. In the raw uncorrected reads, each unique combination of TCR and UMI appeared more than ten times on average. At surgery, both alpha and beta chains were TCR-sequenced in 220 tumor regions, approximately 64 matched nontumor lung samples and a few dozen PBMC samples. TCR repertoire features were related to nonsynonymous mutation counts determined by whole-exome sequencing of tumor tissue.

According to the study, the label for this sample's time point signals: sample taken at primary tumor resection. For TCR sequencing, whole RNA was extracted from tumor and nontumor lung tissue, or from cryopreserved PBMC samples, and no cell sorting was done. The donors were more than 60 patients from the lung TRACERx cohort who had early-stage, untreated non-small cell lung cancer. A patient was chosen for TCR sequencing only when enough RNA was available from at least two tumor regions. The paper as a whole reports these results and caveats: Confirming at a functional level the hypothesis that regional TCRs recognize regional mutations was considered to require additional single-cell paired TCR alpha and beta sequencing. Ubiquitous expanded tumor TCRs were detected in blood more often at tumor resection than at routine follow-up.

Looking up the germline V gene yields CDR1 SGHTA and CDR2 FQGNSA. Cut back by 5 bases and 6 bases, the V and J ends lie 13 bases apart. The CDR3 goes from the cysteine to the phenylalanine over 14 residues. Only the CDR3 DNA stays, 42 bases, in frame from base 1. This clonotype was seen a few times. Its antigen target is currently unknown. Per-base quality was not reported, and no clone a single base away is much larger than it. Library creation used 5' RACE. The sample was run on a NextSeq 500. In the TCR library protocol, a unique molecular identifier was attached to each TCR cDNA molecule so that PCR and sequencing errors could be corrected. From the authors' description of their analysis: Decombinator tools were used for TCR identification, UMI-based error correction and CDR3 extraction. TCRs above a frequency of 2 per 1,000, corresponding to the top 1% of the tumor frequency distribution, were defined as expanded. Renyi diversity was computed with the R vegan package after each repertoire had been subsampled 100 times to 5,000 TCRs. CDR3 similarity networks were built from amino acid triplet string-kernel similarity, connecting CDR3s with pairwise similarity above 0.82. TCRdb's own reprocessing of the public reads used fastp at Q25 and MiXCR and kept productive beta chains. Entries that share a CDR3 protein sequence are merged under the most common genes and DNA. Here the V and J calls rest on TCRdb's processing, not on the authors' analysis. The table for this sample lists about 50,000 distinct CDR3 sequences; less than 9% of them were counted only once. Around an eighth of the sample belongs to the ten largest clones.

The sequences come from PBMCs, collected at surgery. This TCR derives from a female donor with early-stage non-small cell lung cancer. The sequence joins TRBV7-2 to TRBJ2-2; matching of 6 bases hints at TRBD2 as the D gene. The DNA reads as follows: TGTGCCAGCAGCCCGACTTCGGGGGCCGGGGAGCTGTTTTTT. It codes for CASSPTSGAGELFF.